What follows are 23 T cell receptor beta chains derived from one specimen sequenced in a study of TIL therapy for anti-PD-1-resistant metastatic lung cancer. Sample time point: pre-treatment sample, taken before nivolumab and TIL therapy. The immunoSEQ assay was v3. TCRdb's copy holds only in-frame clones and misses some; the assay was immunoSEQ multiplex PCR. The sample shows 50,000 to 70,000 clones, 69% of them seen only once. This sample comprised blood, obtained at baseline. The receptors come from a person aged 25 to 80 with non-small cell lung cancer.

The chain recombines TRBV9 with TRBJ2-7, with D maybe TRBD1 (6 bases). CDR1 and CDR2 (germline): SGDLS, YYNGEE. This CDR3 spans 14 amino acids. The germline V and J ends were trimmed by 0 bases and 3 bases, with 10 bases remaining between them. The CDR3: CASSVDQGFYEQYF. CDR3 bases: TGTGCCAGCAGCGTAGACCAGGGGTTCTACGAGCAGTACTTC.

V and J are TRBV13 and TRBJ1-1; D may be TRBD1 (5 bases). Looked up from germline, CDR1 is PRHDT and CDR2 is FYEKMQ (reference sequence). This CDR3 region has 14 residues. V was shortened by 2 bases and J by 4 bases, with 11 bases between the two germline ends. Here the CDR3 reads CASSLRPGGTEAFF. The DNA for the CDR3 is TGTGCCAGCAGCTTAAGACCGGGGGGCACTGAAGCTTTCTTT.

V is TRBV18 and J is TRBJ2-1; TRBD2 agrees at 11 bases. V lost 3 bases to trimming and J lost 8 bases; unmatched junction nucleotides: 6. The germline V gene encodes CDR1 KGHSH and CDR2 LQKENI. The CDR3 is made up of 15 amino acids. CDR3 region: CASSPASGRRDEQFF. CDR3 bases: TGTGCCAGCTCACCGGCTAGCGGGAGGCGGGATGAGCAGTTCTTC.

This chain uses TRBV14 with TRBJ2-5; D tentatively reads TRBD1 or TRBD2 (5 bases each). Germline CDR1 is SGHDN and CDR2 is FVKESK. CDR3 length equals 15 residues. Trimming stripped 3 bases from V and 5 bases from J, with 16 bases between. CDR3 loop: CASSHSVSPGETQYF. The CDR3 nucleotides are TGTGCCAGCAGCCATAGCGTTTCCCCAGGGGAGACCCAGTACTTC.

The chain uses TRBV5-4 and TRBJ2-5, with D possibly called TRBD1 or TRBD2 (5 bases each). V gave up 2 bases and J gave up 1 base, with 9 bases separating them. CDR3 length: 14 amino acids. The V gene's germline CDR1 is SGHNT and CDR2 YYREEE (reference sequence). Here the CDR3 DNA reads TGTGCCAGCAGCTTTTCCGGGACCCAAGAGACCCAGTACTTC. It codes for CASSFSGTQETQYF.

The rearrangement links TRBV5-4 to TRBJ2-3, with 9 nucleotides matching TRBD1. The CDR3 is 16 amino acids. Unmatched junction bases numbered 8, after V lost 4 bases and J lost 2 bases. Germline V lookup: CDR1 SGHNT, CDR2 YYREEE (reference sequence). The CDR3 is CASSRGTGLFTDTQYF. In nucleotides, the CDR3 is TGTGCCAGCAGCCGGGGGACAGGGCTCTTCACAGATACGCAGTATTTT.

V usage is TRBV5-6 and J usage is TRBJ2-1; TRBD2 aligns across 8 bases. This CDR3 comprises 15 residues. Trimming at V came to 2 bases and at J to 4 bases, leaving 5 bases not matched to a gene. Germline V gene data show CDR1 as SGHDT and CDR2 as YYEEEE. The CDR3 loop reads CASSLRGGLYNEQFF. CDR3 coding DNA: TGTGCCAGCAGCTTACGGGGGGGCTTGTACAATGAGCAGTTCTTC.

About this clone itself: In the same sample, other DNA sequences code for this CDR3. The V and J genes are TRBV7-9 and TRBJ2-7; 7 nucleotides agree with TRBD1. CDR3 size: 14 residues. The germline gives CDR1 SEHNR, CDR2 FQNEAQ (reference sequence). The V gene end was trimmed by 1 base and the J gene end by 2 bases; junction bases not matched to a gene: 2. The CDR3 bases are TGTGCCAGCAGCTTAGGACAGGGAGCCTACGAGCAGTACTTC. Encoded protein: CASSLGQGAYEQYF.

V and J are TRBV5-1 and TRBJ2-3; TRBD2 matches at 13 bases. CDR3 length: 16 residues. Per the germline V gene, CDR1 is SGHRS and CDR2 is YFSETQ. After removal of 4 bases from V and 1 base from J, the junction contained 3 bases not matched to a gene. The DNA for the CDR3 is TGCGCCAGCAGCATTGGACTAGCGGGAGGCACAGATACGCAGTATTTT. Translated: CASSIGLAGGTDTQYF. Full variable domain (missing parts from reference TRBV5-1 and TRBJ2-3): KAGVTQTPRYLIKTRGQQVTLSCSPISGHRSVSWYQQTPGQGLQFLFEYFSETQRNKGNFPGRFSGRQFSNSRSEMNVSTLELGDSALYLCASSIGLAGGTDTQYFGPGTRLTVL.

The chain joins TRBV7-9 to TRBJ1-2, with D maybe TRBD1 (5 bases). CDR1 and CDR2 from the germline V gene are SEHNR and FQNEAQ (reference sequence). Trimming cost V 4 bases and J 8 bases, with 20 bases left between them. The CDR3 contains 15 residues. CDR3 nucleotide sequence: TGTGCCAGCAGCTCCAGCGGCGGGGAGGGGTACGGCTACACCTTC. Protein product: CASSSSGGEGYGYTF.

V gene TRBV14 combines with J gene TRBJ2-7; 7 bases line up with TRBD1. The CDR3 totals 14 residues. Germline assignment: CDR1 SGHDN and CDR2 FVKESK. The ends lost 5 bases at V and 1 base at J; junction bases unmatched: 5. The CDR3 loop reads CASSLTGISYEQYF. CDR3 in DNA: TGTGCCAGCAGCTTGACAGGGATATCCTACGAGCAGTACTTC.

This clone occurred a few times. The chain combines TRBV14 with TRBJ2-2, with no clear D. The CDR3 consists of 15 residues. Trimming took 3 bases from V and 5 from J, leaving 13 bases between them. Germline V gene sequence: CDR1 SGHDN, CDR2 FVKESK. The CDR3 reads CASSHLKGRTGELFF. CDR3 DNA: TGTGCCAGCAGCCATCTGAAGGGCAGGACCGGGGAGCTGTTTTTT.

This clone was seen once. DNA for the CDR3: TGTGCCAGCAGCGATTTTAACACCGGGGAGCTGTTTTTT. Its translation: CASSDFNTGELFF. The rearrangement uses TRBV6-6 and TRBJ2-2; D call uncertain. Germline loops: CDR1 MNHNY, CDR2 SVGAGI (reference sequence). Trimming left V 6 bases short and J 2 bases short, with 7 bases between. CDR3 size: 13 residues.

The chain combines TRBV7-9 with TRBJ2-1, with D unresolved. The CDR3 is 14 amino acids. Trimming stripped 2 bases from V and 1 base from J, with 6 bases between. Germline V gene lookup returns CDR1 SEHNR and CDR2 FQNEAQ (reference sequence). The CDR3 loop reads CASSLIGSYNEQFF. The DNA for the CDR3 is TGTGCCAGCAGCTTAATCGGTTCCTACAATGAGCAGTTCTTC.

The J gene is TRBJ1-3, the V gene TRBV18; D may be TRBD1 (5 bases). Per germline, CDR1 KGHSH and CDR2 LQKENI. The CDR3 consists of 15 residues. V was pared by 3 bases and J by 7 bases, with 16 bases between. Written as DNA, the CDR3 is TGTGCCAGCTCACCTCCGGGACGGATTCGGAACACCATATATTTT. This translates into CASSPPGRIRNTIYF.

The chain employs TRBV13 and TRBJ2-1; D call uncertain. V was pared by 5 bases and J by 8 bases, with 13 bases between. CDR3 length: 13 amino acids. Germline CDR1 is PRHDT and CDR2 is FYEKMQ (reference sequence). The CDR3 sequence is CASSPVRTDEQFF. The DNA of the CDR3 is TGTGCCAGCAGCCCAGTACGGACGGATGAGCAGTTCTTC.

The chain recombines TRBV5-1 with TRBJ2-5, with TRBD2 as a possible D gene (5 bases). Trimming stripped 2 bases from V and 5 bases from J, with 13 bases between. CDR1 and CDR2 (germline): SGHRS, YFSETQ. CDR3 length equals 14 residues. The CDR3 here is CASSFSGSDETQYF. CDR3 DNA sequence: TGCGCCAGCAGCTTCTCGGGGTCGGATGAGACCCAGTACTTC.

This clone was recorded at least ten times. The genes are TRBV9 and TRBJ1-1; D is unclear. The CDR3 runs to 14 residues. Trimming left V 0 bases short and J 1 base short, with 7 bases between. The germline gives CDR1 SGDLS, CDR2 YYNGEE. The CDR3 nucleotides read TGTGCCAGCAGCGTAGGAGTGAAGAACACTGAAGCTTTCTTT. Translated: CASSVGVKNTEAFF.

This chain links TRBV6-6 with TRBJ2-3; no clear D. Germline CDR1 is MNHNY and CDR2 is SVGAGI (reference sequence). This CDR3 has 14 residues. V dropped 0 bases and J dropped 2 bases, with 6 bases sitting between them. The CDR3 bases are TGTGCCAGCAGTTACTCGCCCCACACAGATACGCAGTATTTT. Translated: CASSYSPHTDTQYF.

CDR3 sequence reads: CASSLAGTSNEQYF. CDR3 bases: TGTGCCAGCAGCTTAGCGGGAACTAGCAACGAGCAGTACTTC. V usage is TRBV7-9 and J usage is TRBJ2-7; possibly TRBD2 for D (6 bases). Germline V gives CDR1 SEHNR, CDR2 FQNEAQ (reference sequence). Deletions cut 0 bases from V and 5 bases from J, with 11 bases between. This CDR3 is built from 14 residues.

V is TRBV30 and J is TRBJ2-7, with D perhaps TRBD1 (6 bases). With 2 bases removed from V and 1 base from J, the gap between germline ends came to 12 bases. CDR1 GTSNPN and CDR2 SVGIG come from the germline V gene (reference sequence). The CDR3 is 14 residues long. CDR3 region: CAWSTGTESYEQYF. The CDR3 DNA reads as TGTGCCTGGAGTACAGGGACGGAGTCCTACGAGCAGTACTTC.

This chain links TRBV5-1 with TRBJ2-7; 11 bases are a match to TRBD1. CDR3 length equals 16 residues. CDR1 and CDR2 from the germline V gene are SGHRS and YFSETQ. Trimming cost V 4 bases and J 2 bases; bases outside gene matches: 8. The CDR3 loop is CASSRGQGASAYEQYF. In nucleotides, the CDR3 is TGCGCCAGCAGCAGAGGACAGGGGGCGTCCGCCTACGAGCAGTACTTC.

In DNA, the CDR3 is TGCGCCAGCCAGAGACAGGGGATGAGTGAAAAACTGTTTTTT. Amino acids: CASQRQGMSEKLFF. The chain recombines TRBV5-1 with TRBJ1-4; 8 bases fit TRBD1. With 7 bases clipped from V and 7 bases from J, the junction kept 9 bases outside the gene matches. Germline V gives CDR1 SGHRS, CDR2 YFSETQ. This CDR3 has 14 residues.